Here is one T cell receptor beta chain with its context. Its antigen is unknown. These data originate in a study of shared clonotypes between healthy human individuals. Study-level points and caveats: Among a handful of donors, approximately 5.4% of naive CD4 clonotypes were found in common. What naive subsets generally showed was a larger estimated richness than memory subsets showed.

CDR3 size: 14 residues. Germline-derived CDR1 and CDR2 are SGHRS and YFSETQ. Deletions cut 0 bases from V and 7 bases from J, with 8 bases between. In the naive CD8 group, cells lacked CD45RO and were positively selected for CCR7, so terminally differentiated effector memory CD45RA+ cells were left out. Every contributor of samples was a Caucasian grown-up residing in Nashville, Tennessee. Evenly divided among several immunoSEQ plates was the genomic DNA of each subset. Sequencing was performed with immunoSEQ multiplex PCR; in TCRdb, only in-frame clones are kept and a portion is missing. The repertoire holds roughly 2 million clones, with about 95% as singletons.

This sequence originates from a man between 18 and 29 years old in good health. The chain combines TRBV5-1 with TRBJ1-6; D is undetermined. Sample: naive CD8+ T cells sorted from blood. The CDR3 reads CASSLDRENSPLHF. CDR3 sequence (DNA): TGCGCCAGCAGCTTGGACAGAGAAAATTCACCCCTCCACTTT.